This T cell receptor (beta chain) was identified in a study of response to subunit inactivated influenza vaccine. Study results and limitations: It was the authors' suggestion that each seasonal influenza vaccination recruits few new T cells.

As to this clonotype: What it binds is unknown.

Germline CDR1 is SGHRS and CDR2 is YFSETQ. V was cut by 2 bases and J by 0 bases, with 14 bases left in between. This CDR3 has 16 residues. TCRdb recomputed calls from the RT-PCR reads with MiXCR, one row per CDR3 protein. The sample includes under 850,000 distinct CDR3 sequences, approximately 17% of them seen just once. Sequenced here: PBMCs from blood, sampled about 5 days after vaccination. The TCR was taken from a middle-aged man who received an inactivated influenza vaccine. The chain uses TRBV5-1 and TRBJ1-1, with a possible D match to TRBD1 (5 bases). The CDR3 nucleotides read TGCGCCAGCAGCTTAAGTACAGGTGCAATGAACACTGAAGCTTTCTTT. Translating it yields CASSLSTGAMNTEAFF.